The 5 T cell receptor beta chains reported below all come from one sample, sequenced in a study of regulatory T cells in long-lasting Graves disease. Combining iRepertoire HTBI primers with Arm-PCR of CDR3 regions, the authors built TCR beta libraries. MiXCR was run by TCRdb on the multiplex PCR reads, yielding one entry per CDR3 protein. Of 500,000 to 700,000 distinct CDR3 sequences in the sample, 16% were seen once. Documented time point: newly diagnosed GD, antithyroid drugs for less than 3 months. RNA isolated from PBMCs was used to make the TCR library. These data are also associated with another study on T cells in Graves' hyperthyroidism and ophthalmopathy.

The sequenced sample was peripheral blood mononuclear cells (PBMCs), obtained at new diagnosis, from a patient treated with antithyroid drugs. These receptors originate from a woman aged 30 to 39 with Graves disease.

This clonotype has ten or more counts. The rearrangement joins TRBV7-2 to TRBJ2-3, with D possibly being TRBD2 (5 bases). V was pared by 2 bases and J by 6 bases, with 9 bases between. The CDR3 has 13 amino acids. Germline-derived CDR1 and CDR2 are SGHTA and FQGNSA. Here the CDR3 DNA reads TGTGCCAGCAGCTTAAGGAGGCGGGATACGCAGTATTTT. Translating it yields CASSLRRRDTQYF. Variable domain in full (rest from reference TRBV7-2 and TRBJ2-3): GAGVSQSPSNKVTEKGKDVELRCDPISGHTALYWYRQSLGQGLEFLIYFQGNSAPDKSGLPSDRFSAERTGGSVSTLTIQRTQQEDSAVYLCASSLRRRDTQYFGPGTRLTVL.

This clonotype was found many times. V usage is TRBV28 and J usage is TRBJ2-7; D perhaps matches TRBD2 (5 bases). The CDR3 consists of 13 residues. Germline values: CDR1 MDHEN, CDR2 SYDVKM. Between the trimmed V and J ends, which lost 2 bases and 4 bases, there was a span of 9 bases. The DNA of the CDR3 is TGTGCCAGCAGTTTAACCCCGGGGTACGAGCAGTACTTC. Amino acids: CASSLTPGYEQYF.

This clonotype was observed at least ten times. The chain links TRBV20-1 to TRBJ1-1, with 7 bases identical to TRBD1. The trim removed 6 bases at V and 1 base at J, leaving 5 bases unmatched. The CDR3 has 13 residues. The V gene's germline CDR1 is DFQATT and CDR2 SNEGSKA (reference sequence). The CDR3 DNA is TGCAGTGCATTGGGACAGAGGAACACTGAAGCTTTCTTT. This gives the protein CSALGQRNTEAFF.

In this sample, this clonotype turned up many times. The CDR3: CSARGTLGPNEQFF. CDR3 DNA sequence: TGCAGTGCTAGGGGGACACTAGGCCCCAATGAGCAGTTCTTC. V gene TRBV20-1 combines with J gene TRBJ2-1; maybe TRBD1 (6 bases). The germline V and J ends were trimmed by 3 bases and 6 bases, with 15 bases remaining between them. CDR1 is DFQATT and CDR2 is SNEGSKA in the germline V gene (reference sequence). The CDR3 totals 14 residues.

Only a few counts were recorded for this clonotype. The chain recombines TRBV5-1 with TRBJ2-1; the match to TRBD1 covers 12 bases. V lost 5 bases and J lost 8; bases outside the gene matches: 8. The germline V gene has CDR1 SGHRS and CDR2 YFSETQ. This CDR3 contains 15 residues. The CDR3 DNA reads TGCGCCAGCAGGGGGACAGGGGGCTTTCGTGATGAGCAGTTCTTC. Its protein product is CASRGTGGFRDEQFF.